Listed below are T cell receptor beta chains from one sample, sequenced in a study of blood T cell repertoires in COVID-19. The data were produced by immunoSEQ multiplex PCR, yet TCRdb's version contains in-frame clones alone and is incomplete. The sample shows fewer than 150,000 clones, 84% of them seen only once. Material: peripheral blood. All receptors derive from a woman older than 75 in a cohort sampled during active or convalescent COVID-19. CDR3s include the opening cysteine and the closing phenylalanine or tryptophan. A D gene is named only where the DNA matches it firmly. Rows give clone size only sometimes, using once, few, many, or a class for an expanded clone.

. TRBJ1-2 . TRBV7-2 TGTGCCAGCAGCTTAGGAGGGTTCCGTCATGGCTACACCTTC CASSLGGFRHGYTF
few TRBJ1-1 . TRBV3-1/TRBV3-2 TGTGCCAGCAGCCAACACGGGGGAGGGGGTGAGACTGAAGCTTTCTTT CASSQHGGGGETEAFF
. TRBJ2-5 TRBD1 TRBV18 TGTGCCAGCGCCAGGGACAGAGGAGAGACCCAGTACTTC CASARDRGETQYF
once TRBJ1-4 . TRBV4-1 TGCGCCAGCAGCCAAGGAGATCCGGGTAATGAAAAACTGTTTTTT CASSQGDPGNEKLFF
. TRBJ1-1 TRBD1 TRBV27 TGTGCCAGCAGTTGGGACAGGTTCGACACTGAAGCTTTCTTT CASSWDRFDTEAFF
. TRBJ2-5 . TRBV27 TGTGCCAGCAGCTATAGACGAGGGGAGACCCAGTACTTC CASSYRRGETQYF
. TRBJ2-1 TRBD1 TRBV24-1 TGTGCCACCAGTGACCGACAGGGGTCTCCCTCGGGTTACAATGAGCAGTTCTTC CATSDRQGSPSGYNEQFF
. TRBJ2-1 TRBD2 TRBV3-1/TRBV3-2 TGTGCCAGCAGCCAAGGGACTAGCGGGGTCTACAATGAGCAGTTCTTC CASSQGTSGVYNEQFF
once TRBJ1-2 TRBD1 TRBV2 TGTGCCAGCAGCCACGGACAGGGATTGGCTTATGGCTACACCTTC CASSHGQGLAYGYTF
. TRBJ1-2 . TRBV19 TGTGCCAGTAACAGACAGGCCACTAGGGATGGCTACACCTTC CASNRQATRDGYTF
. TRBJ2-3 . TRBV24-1 TGTGCCACCAGCCGGATGGACCCCGTATACAGGGGACTCGGGGATACGCAGTATTTT CATSRMDPVYRGLGDTQYF
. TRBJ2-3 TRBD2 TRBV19 TGTGCCAGTAGTGACCCCGGCGGGGGGATCACAGATACGCAGTATTTT CASSDPGGGITDTQYF
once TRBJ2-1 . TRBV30 TGTGCCTGGAGCCCGGGACTTAAGAATGAGCAGTTCTTC CAWSPGLKNEQFF
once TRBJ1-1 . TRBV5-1 TGCGCCAGCAGTCCCGGGGGGACCATGAACACTGAAGCTTTCTTT CASSPGGTMNTEAFF
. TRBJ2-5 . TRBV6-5 TGTGCCAGCAGTCCCTCCGAGACCCAGTACTTC CASSPSETQYF
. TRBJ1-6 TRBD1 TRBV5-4 TGTGCCAGCAGCTTGGAAGGGGGCGTACCCCTCCACTTT CASSLEGGVPLHF
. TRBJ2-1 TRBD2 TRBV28 TGTGCCAGCAGGGAAGCGGGGGGGGCCTCCTACAATGAGCAGTTCTTC CASREAGGASYNEQFF
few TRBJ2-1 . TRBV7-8 TGTGCCAGCAGCTTACGTGGGTCGAGGCCGTTCTTC CASSLRGSRPFF
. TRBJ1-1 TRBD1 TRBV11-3 TGTGCCAGCAGCCACAGGGGGCTGAACACTGAAGCTTTCTTT CASSHRGLNTEAFF
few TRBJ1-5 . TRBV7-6 TGTGCCAGCAGCTTAGGCAGTTATAGCAATCAGCCCCAGCATTTT CASSLGSYSNQPQHF
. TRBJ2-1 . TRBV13 TGTGCCAGCAGCTTAGGAGGAGGGTACAGAAGGACTTACAATGAGCAGTTCTTC CASSLGGGYRRTYNEQFF
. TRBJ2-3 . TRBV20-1 TGCAGTGCTAGTGCCCTTAGCACAGATACGCAGTATTTT CSASALSTDTQYF
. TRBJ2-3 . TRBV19 TGTGCCAGTAGTACTAGCGCTAGCACAGATACGCAGTATTTT CASSTSASTDTQYF
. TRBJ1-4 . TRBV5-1 TGCGCCAGCAGTCCGGACGGGGAGTGGGAAAAACTGTTTTTT CASSPDGEWEKLFF
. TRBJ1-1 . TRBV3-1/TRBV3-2 TGTGCCAGCAGCCCACAGCTTTTGAACACTGAAGCTTTCTTT CASSPQLLNTEAFF
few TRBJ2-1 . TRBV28 TGTGCCAGCAGTTCGCCAGGGAAATACAATGAGCAGTTCTTC CASSSPGKYNEQFF
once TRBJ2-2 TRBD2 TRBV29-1 TGCAGCGTTCAACTAGCGGGCACCGGGGAGCTGTTTTTT CSVQLAGTGELFF
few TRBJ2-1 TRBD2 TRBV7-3 TGTGCCAGCAGCTTGGACGGGGGGGCCAGGGATGAGCAGTTCTTC CASSLDGGARDEQFF
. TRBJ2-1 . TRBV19 TGTGCCAGTAGTAGTGAGTGGGCGGGCAATGAGCAGTTCTTC CASSSEWAGNEQFF
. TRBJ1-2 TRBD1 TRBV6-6 TGTGCCAGTTCGGTTGACAGGGTGTATGGCTACACCTTC CASSVDRVYGYTF
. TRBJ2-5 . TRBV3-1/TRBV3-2 TGTGCCAGCAGCCAAGGAGGTTGGGGGGGCCTGGAGACCCAGTACTTC CASSQGGWGGLETQYF
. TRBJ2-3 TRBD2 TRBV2 TGTGCCAGCAGTGAAGCGCTTCTTGCGGGGGACACAGATACGCAGTATTTT CASSEALLAGDTDTQYF
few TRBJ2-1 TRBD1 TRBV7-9 TGTGCCAGCAGCTCAGGACAGGGGAGGTACAATGAGCAGTTCTTC CASSSGQGRYNEQFF
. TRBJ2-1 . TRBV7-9 TGTGCCAGCAGCCCGAGTCAGTCCGGAGGTGAGCAGTTCTTC CASSPSQSGGEQFF
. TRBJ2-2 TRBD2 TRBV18 TGTGCCAGCTCACCGTCGAGCGGGGGACACACCGGGGAGCTGTTTTTT CASSPSSGGHTGELFF
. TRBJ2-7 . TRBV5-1 TGCGCCAGCAGCCCACAGACAGGATACGAGCAGTACTTC CASSPQTGYEQYF